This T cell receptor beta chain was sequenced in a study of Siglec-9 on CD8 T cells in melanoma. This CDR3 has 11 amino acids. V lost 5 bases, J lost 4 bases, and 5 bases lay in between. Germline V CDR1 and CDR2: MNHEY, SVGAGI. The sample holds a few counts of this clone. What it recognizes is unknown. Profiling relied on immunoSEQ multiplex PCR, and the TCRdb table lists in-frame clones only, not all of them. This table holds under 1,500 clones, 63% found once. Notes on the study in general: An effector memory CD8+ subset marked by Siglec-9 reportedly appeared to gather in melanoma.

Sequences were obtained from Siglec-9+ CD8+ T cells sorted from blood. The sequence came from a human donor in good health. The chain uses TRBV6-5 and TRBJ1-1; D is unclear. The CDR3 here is CASSLTTEAFF. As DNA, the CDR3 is TGTGCCAGCAGTCTTACCACTGAAGCTTTCTTT.